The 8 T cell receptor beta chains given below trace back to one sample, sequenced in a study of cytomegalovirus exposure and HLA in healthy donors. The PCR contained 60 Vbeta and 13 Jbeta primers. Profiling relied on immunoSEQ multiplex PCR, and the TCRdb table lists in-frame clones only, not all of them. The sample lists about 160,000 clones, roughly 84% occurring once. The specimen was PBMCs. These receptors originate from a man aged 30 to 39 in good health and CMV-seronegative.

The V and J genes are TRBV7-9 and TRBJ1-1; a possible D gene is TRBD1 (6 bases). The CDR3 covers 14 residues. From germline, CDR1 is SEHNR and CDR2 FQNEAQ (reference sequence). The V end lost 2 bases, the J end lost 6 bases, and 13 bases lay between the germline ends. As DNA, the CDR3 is TGTGCCAGCAGCTTAAGTCAGGGGTGGGCTGAAGCTTTCTTT. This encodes CASSLSQGWAEAFF.

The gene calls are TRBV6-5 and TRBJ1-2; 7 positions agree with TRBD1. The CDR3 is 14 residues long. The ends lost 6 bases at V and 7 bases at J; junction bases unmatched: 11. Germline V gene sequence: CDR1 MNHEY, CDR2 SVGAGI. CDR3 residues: CASRPPGTAGGYTF. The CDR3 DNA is TGTGCCAGCAGACCACCGGGGACAGCCGGTGGCTACACCTTC.

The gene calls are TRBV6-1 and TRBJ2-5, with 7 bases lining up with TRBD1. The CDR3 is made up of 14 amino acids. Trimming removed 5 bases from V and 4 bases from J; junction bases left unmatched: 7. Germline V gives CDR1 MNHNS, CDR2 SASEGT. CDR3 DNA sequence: TGTGCCAGCAGTATTGGGACAGTTCGAGAGACCCAGTACTTC. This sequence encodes CASSIGTVRETQYF.

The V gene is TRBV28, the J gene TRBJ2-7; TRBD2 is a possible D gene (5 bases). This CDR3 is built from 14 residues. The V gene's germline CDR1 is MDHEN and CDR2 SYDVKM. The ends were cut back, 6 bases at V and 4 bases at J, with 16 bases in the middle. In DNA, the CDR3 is TGTGCCAGCAGCTTCCTGGCTAGCAATTACGAGCAGTACTTC. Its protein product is CASSFLASNYEQYF.

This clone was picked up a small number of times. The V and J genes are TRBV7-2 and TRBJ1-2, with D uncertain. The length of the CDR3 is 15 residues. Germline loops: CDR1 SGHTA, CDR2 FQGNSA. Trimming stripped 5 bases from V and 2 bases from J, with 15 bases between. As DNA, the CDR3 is TGTGCCAGCAGCGGAGAGGGTGGCAAGAACTATGGCTACACCTTC. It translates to CASSGEGGKNYGYTF.

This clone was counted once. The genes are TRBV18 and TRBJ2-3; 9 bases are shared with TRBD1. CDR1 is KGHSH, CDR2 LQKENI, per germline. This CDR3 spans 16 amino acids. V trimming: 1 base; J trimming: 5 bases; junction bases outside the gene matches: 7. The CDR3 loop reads CASSPRTGTGLDTQYF. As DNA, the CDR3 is TGTGCCAGCTCACCACGGACCGGGACAGGGTTAGATACGCAGTATTTT. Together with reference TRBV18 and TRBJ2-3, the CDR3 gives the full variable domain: NAGVMQNPRHLVRRRGQEARLRCSPMKGHSHVYWYRQLPEEGLKFMVYLQKENIIDESGMPKERFSAEFPKEGPSILRIQQVVRGDSAAYFCASSPRTGTGLDTQYFGPGTRLTVL.

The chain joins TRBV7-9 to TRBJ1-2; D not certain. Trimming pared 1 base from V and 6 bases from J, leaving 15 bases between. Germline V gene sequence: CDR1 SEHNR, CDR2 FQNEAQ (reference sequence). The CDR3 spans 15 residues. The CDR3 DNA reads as TGTGCCAGCAGCTTAGATGTCCTGTGGGCTGATGGCTACACCTTC. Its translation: CASSLDVLWADGYTF.

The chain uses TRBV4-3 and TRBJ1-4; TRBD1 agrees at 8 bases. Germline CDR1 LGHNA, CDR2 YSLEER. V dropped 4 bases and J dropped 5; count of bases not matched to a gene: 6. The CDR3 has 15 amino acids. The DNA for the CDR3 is TGCGCCAGCAGCCTCGGACAGGGCGAGAATGAAAAACTGTTTTTT. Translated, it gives CASSLGQGENEKLFF.